The sequence of this T cell receptor (beta chain) was determined in a study of long-term antiretroviral therapy in people with HIV. Researchers ran immunoSEQ v3.0 at survey level. Libraries were prepared by immunoSEQ multiplex PCR; TCRdb keeps only in-frame clonotypes and omits some of them. This sample has about 43,000 clones, with around 86% found just once. The V gene's germline CDR1 is GTSNPN and CDR2 SVGIG (reference sequence). The CDR3 covers 12 residues. Trimming cost V 4 bases and J 2 bases, with 6 bases left between them. The sequences come from unsorted PBMCs, collected 0.1 years before starting antiretroviral therapy. This TCR was recovered from a woman aged 50 to 60 with HIV. V usage is TRBV30 and J usage is TRBJ1-3; D remains unclear. DNA for the CDR3: TGTGCCTGGAAAACGGCTGGAAACACCATATATTTT. This codes for CAWKTAGNTIYF. The whole variable domain, filled in from reference TRBV30 and TRBJ1-3, reads SQTIHQWPATLVQPVGSPLSLECTVEGTSNPNLYWYRQAAGRGLQLLFYSVGIGQISSEVPQNLSASRPQDRQFILSSKKLLLSDSGFYLCAWKTAGNTIYFGEGSWLTVV.